A single sample is the source of the 9 T cell receptor beta chains below, sequenced in a study of technical replicates of blood from a few donors. The repertoire was sequenced with immunoSEQ multiplex PCR; TCRdb's copy has only in-frame clones and lacks some. Here the sample spans some 98,000 clones, roughly 95% being singletons. What was sequenced was T cells isolated from PBMCs. The source of these receptors is a human donor in good health.

The chain couples TRBV29-1 to TRBJ1-1, with 12 bases matching TRBD1. This CDR3 region has 14 residues. Germline CDR1 SQVTM, CDR2 ANQGSEA. J gave up 11 bases and V 6 bases, and 13 bases lay outside the gene matches. The CDR3 sequence: CSVPSGTGGSRAFF. The CDR3 coding sequence is TGCAGCGTGCCCTCCGGGACAGGGGGCTCCCGCGCTTTCTTT.

V and J are TRBV20-1 and TRBJ2-3, with TRBD2 identical over 7 bases. The CDR3 contains 11 residues. J lost 6 bases, V lost 6 bases, and 3 bases had no gene match. Germline V CDR1 and CDR2: DFQATT, SNEGSKA (reference sequence). This chain's CDR3 is CSAGGSDTQYF. The CDR3, as DNA: TGCAGTGCGGGGGGGTCGGATACGCAGTATTTT.

This clone was seen just once. The CDR3 reads CASSLAGSGELFF. In DNA, the CDR3 is TGTGCCAGCAGCTTGGCGGGATCCGGGGAGCTGTTTTTT. The V gene is TRBV11-2, the J gene TRBJ2-2; TRBD2 might be the D (6 bases). Germline V CDR1 and CDR2: SGHAT, FQNNGV. The CDR3 consists of 13 residues. Trimming pared 3 bases from V and 6 bases from J, leaving 8 bases between.

The chain recombines TRBV28 with TRBJ2-5, with 7 bases identical to TRBD2. Germline V gene sequence: CDR1 MDHEN, CDR2 SYDVKM. The ends lost 3 bases at V and 5 bases at J; junction bases unmatched: 9. CDR3 size: 15 residues. The CDR3: CASSFVGGPFETQYF. For the CDR3, the DNA is TGTGCCAGCAGTTTTGTGGGAGGGCCGTTTGAGACCCAGTACTTC.

Turning to this clone: Other DNA sequences of this sample code for an identical CDR3. This rearrangement joins TRBV30 to TRBJ1-1, with 8 bases lining up with TRBD1. In germline, CDR1 is GTSNPN, CDR2 SVGIG (reference sequence). The CDR3 length is 13 residues. Trimming took 0 bases from V and 3 from J; bases not matched to a gene: 0. The CDR3 here is CAWSVQGDTEAFF. The DNA for the CDR3 is TGTGCCTGGAGTGTACAGGGGGACACTGAAGCTTTCTTT.

The chain links TRBV6-6 to TRBJ2-1, with 7 bases that match TRBD1. The V segment lost 6 bases and the J segment 1 base; nucleotides outside the gene matches: 3. The CDR3 sequence is 14 residues long. CDR1 and CDR2 from the germline V gene are MNHNY and SVGAGI (reference sequence). This CDR3 reads CASRTGLSYNEQFF. In DNA, the CDR3 is TGTGCCAGCAGGACAGGGTTATCCTACAATGAGCAGTTCTTC.

The chain uses TRBV28 and TRBJ2-1, with 7 positions matching TRBD1. V was clipped by 3 bases and J by 8 bases; unmatched bases: 7. From germline, CDR1 is MDHEN and CDR2 SYDVKM. The CDR3 has 14 amino acids. CDR3 nucleotides: TGTGCCAGCAGTTTGACAGGGTGGGGCGATGAGCAGTTCTTC. Residues: CASSLTGWGDEQFF.

The rearrangement joins TRBV19 to TRBJ2-1, with D unresolved. This CDR3 is built from 13 residues. From germline, CDR1 is LNHDA and CDR2 SQIVND (reference sequence). The V and J ends lost 3 bases and 9 bases respectively, with 12 bases between them. The CDR3 DNA is TGTGCCAGTAGTATGAGTTCAAGCGCTGAGCAGTTCTTC. Protein sequence: CASSMSSSAEQFF.

This clone has just one count. The gene calls are TRBV27 and TRBJ2-3, with 14 nucleotides matching TRBD2. CDR1 is MNHEY, CDR2 SMNVEV, per germline (reference sequence). Trimming took 8 bases from V and 3 from J; bases not matched to a gene: 7. The CDR3 runs 16 residues. The CDR3 here is CASGSGTSGGTDTQYF. CDR3 coding DNA: TGTGCCAGCGGGTCCGGGACTAGCGGGGGTACAGATACGCAGTATTTT.